This T cell receptor beta chain appears in the sequencing data of a study of early T cells in non-severe SARS-CoV-2 infection. Study in general: The input, bulk RNA from unsorted whole blood, was sequenced, and chains were unpaired. Study-wide results and limits: Missing private and CD4 specificities, VDJdb matching favored anti-spike CD8 responses.

Germline V gives CDR1 SGHAT, CDR2 FQNNGV. J gave up 7 bases and V 5 bases, and 3 bases lay outside the gene matches. The CDR3 sequence is 12 residues long. Individual cDNA molecules were tagged with unique molecular identifiers, the study reported. From the 5' RACE reads, TCRdb called clonotypes with MiXCR, one entry per CDR3 protein. The data hold 60,000 to 70,000 distinct CDR3 sequences, with over 8% observed a single time. Details on this clonotype: Its cognate antigen is unknown.

This chain uses TRBV11-2 with TRBJ2-3; 7 bases line up with TRBD1. The receptor was isolated from an adult who was a healthcare worker with PCR-confirmed SARS-CoV-2 infection or an uninfected control (not recorded which). Sequencing was carried out using whole blood. The CDR3 loop is CASSQDRHTQYF. The CDR3 region has the DNA TGTGCCAGCAGCCAGGACAGGCATACGCAGTATTTT.